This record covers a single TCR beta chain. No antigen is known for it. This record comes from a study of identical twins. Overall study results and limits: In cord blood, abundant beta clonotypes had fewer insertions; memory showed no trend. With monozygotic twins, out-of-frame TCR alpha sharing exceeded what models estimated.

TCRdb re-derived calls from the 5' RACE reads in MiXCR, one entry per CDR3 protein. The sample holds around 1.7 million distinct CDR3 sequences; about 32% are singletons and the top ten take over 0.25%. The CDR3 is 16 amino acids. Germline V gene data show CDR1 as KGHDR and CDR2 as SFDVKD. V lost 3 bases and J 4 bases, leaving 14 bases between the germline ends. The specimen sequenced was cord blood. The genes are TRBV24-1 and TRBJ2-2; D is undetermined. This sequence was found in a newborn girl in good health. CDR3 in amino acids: CATSDPGPRITGELFF. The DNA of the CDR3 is TGTGCCACCAGTGATCCCGGCCCAAGGATCACCGGGGAGCTGTTTTTT.